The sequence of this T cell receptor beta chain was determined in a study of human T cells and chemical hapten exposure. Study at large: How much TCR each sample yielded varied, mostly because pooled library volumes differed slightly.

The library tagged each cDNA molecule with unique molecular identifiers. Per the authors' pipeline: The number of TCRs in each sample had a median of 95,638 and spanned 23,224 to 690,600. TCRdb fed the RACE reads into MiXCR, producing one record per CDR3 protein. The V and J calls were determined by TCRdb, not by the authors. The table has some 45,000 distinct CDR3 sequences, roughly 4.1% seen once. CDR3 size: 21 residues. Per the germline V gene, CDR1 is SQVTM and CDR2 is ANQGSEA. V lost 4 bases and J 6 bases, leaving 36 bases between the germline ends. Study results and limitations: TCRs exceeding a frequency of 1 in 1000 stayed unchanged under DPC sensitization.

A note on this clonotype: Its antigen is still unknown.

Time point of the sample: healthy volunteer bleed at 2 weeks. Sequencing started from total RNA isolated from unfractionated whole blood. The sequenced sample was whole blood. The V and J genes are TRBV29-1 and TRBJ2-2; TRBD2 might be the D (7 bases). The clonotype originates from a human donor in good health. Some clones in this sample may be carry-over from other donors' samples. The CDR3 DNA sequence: TGCAGCGTTGTCCGGGGAGGGCGGTCGTACCGGACAGAACGGTGGGCCGGGGAGCTGTTTTTT. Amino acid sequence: CSVVRGGRSYRTERWAGELFF.